This T cell receptor beta chain was identified during a study of blood T cells in healthy people across ages. Study-wide background: About one barcoded TCR beta cDNA was captured per two T cells.

CDR1 LGHNA and CDR2 YSLEER come from the germline V gene. This CDR3 spans 14 amino acids. For the second PCR, which ran for roughly 6 to 11 cycles, a sample-barcoded 5' primer and a J-beta primer mix were used. TCRdb ran MiXCR on the 5' RACE reads and lists one entry per CDR3 protein. The table has around 1.1 million distinct CDR3 sequences, around two fifths seen once. The V and J genes are TRBV4-3 and TRBJ2-7, with unresolved D. The J call may be faulty, since TRBJ2-5 better matches the DNA end. This receptor was obtained from a man aged 18-30 years in good health. Sequenced sample: blood. The CDR3 DNA reads TGCGCCAGCAGCCAAGAGTTAGTTTGGGAGACCCAGTACTTC. Amino acids: CASSQELVWETQYF.